This is a list of T cell receptor beta chains from one sample in a study of control samples from healthy donors and cancer patients. The table came from immunoSEQ multiplex PCR; TCRdb's copy has only in-frame clones and leaves some out. The sample has approximately 86,000 clones, about 83% seen once. The sequenced sample consisted of blood. These receptors all come from a woman aged 40-49 years in good health. CDR3s include the opening cysteine and the closing phenylalanine or tryptophan. The order of the fields is J gene, V gene, D gene, CDR3 length, clone size, CDR3 DNA, CDR3 protein. D genes are given only for firm matches. Clone size is given for some rows only: seen once, a few or many times, or a class if the clone is expanded.

j_gene: TRBJ1-3; v_gene: TRBV2; d_gene: -; len: 16; abundance: -; CDR3nt: TGTGCCAGCAGTGAAACGGGGGAAGGGTCTGGAAACACCATATATTTT; CDR3aa: CASSETGEGSGNTIYF
j_gene: TRBJ1-2; v_gene: TRBV5-5; d_gene: -; len: 13; abundance: -; CDR3nt: TGTGCCAGCAGCTTGATCCAGGGGCCCGGCTACACCTTC; CDR3aa: CASSLIQGPGYTF
j_gene: TRBJ2-2; v_gene: TRBV30; d_gene: -; len: 15; abundance: -; CDR3nt: TGTGCCTGGACAGGCACAGGAGAGAACACCGGGGAGCTGTTTTTT; CDR3aa: CAWTGTGENTGELFF
j_gene: TRBJ2-5; v_gene: TRBV5-4; d_gene: TRBD2; len: 16; abundance: -; CDR3nt: TGTGCCAGCAGCTCCCGGACTAGCGGGGGGCCAGAGACCCAGTACTTC; CDR3aa: CASSSRTSGGPETQYF
j_gene: TRBJ2-4; v_gene: TRBV15; d_gene: TRBD2; len: 13; abundance: -; CDR3nt: TGTGCCACCCGGGAGGGGCTTGGCAACATTCAGTACTTC; CDR3aa: CATREGLGNIQYF
j_gene: TRBJ2-6; v_gene: TRBV6-2/TRBV6-3; d_gene: -; len: 17; abundance: -; CDR3nt: TGTGCCAGCAGTTCCCGGGCCGTTCCCTCTGGGGCCAACGTCCTGACTTTC; CDR3aa: CASSSRAVPSGANVLTF
j_gene: TRBJ2-2; v_gene: TRBV3-1/TRBV3-2; d_gene: -; len: 12; abundance: few; CDR3nt: TGTGCCAGCAGCGAGTGGGGCGGGGAGCTGTTTTTT; CDR3aa: CASSEWGGELFF
j_gene: TRBJ2-1; v_gene: TRBV18; d_gene: TRBD1; len: 15; abundance: -; CDR3nt: TGTGCCAGCTCACCAGCCGGGACAGGGAAGAATGAGCAGTTCTTC; CDR3aa: CASSPAGTGKNEQFF
j_gene: TRBJ2-1; v_gene: TRBV5-1; d_gene: TRBD2; len: 17; abundance: -; CDR3nt: TGCGCCAGCAGCCAAAATCTAGCGGGGGGGTCTTACAATGAGCAGTTCTTC; CDR3aa: CASSQNLAGGSYNEQFF
j_gene: TRBJ2-3; v_gene: TRBV3-1/TRBV3-2; d_gene: -; len: 14; abundance: -; CDR3nt: TGTGCCAGCAGCCAATTGGGGAGTACGGGTACGCAGTATTTT; CDR3aa: CASSQLGSTGTQYF
j_gene: TRBJ1-4; v_gene: TRBV27; d_gene: -; len: 15; abundance: -; CDR3nt: TGTGCCAGCAGTTTAAGGGCCGGGAGGGGTGAAAAACTGTTTTTT; CDR3aa: CASSLRAGRGEKLFF
j_gene: TRBJ2-5; v_gene: TRBV19; d_gene: TRBD1; len: 16; abundance: once; CDR3nt: TGTGCCAGTAGTATAGCCACGGGACAGGGGGCGCGGACCCAGTACTTC; CDR3aa: CASSIATGQGARTQYF
j_gene: TRBJ2-1; v_gene: TRBV5-1; d_gene: -; len: 15; abundance: once; CDR3nt: TGCGCCAGCAGCCAAAACAGGGCCCTCTACAATGAGCAGTTCTTC; CDR3aa: CASSQNRALYNEQFF
j_gene: TRBJ2-2; v_gene: TRBV10-3; d_gene: TRBD2; len: 18; abundance: few; CDR3nt: TGTGCCATCAGTGACCCCGGACTAGCGGGGGGGCCGAGCGGGGAGCTGTTTTTT; CDR3aa: CAISDPGLAGGPSGELFF